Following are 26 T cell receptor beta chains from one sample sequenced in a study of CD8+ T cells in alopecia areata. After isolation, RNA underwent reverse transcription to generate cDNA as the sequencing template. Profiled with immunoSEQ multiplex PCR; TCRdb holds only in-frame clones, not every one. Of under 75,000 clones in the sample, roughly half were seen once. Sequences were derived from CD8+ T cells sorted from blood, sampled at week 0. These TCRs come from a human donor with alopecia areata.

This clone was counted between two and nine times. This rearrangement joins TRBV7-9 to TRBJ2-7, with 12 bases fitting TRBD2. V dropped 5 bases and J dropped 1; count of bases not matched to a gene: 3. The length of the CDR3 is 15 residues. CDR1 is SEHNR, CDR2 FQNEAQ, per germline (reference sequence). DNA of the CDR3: TGTGCCAGCAGCAATACTAGCGGGGGGTCCTACGAGCAGTACTTC. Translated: CASSNTSGGSYEQYF.

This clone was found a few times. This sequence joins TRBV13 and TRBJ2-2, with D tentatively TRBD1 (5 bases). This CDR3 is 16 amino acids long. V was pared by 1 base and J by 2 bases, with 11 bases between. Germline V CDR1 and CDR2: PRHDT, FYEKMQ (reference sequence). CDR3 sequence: CASSLDRQINTGELFF. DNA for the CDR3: TGTGCCAGCAGCTTAGACCGACAGATCAACACCGGGGAGCTGTTTTTT.

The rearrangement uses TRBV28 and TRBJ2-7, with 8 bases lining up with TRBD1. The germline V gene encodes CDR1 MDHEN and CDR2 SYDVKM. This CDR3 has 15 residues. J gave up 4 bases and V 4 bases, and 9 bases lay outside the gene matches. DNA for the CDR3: TGTGCCAGCAGTTCCTCAGGGGGCCTTCCTTACGAGCAGTACTTC. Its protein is CASSSSGGLPYEQYF.

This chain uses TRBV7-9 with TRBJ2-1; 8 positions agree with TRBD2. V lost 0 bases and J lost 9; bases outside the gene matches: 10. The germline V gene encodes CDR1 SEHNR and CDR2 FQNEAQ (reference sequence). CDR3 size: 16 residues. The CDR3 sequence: CASSLAILAERGEQFF. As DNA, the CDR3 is TGTGCCAGCAGCTTAGCGATACTAGCGGAGAGGGGTGAGCAGTTCTTC. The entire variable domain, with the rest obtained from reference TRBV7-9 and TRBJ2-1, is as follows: DTGVSQNPRHKITKRGQNVTFRCDPISEHNRLYWYRQTLGQGPEFLTYFQNEAQLEKSRLLSDRFSAERPKGSFSTLEIQRTEQGDSAMYLCASSLAILAERGEQFFGPGTRLTVL.

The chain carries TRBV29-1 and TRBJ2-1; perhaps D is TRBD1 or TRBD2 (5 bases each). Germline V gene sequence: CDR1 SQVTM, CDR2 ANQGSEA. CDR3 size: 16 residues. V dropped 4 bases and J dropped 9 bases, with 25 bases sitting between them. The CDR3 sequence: CSVATRAPGRQGEQFF. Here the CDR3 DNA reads TGCAGCGTTGCCACGCGGGCTCCGGGTAGGCAGGGTGAGCAGTTCTTC.

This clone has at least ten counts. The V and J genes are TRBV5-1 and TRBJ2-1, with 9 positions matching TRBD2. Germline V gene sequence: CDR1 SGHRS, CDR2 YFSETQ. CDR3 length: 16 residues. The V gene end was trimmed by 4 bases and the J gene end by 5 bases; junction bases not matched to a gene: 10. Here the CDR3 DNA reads TGCGCCAGCAGCCAAGGGGCTAGCGGGACAGACAATGAGCAGTTCTTC. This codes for CASSQGASGTDNEQFF. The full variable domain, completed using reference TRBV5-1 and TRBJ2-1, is KAGVTQTPRYLIKTRGQQVTLSCSPISGHRSVSWYQQTPGQGLQFLFEYFSETQRNKGNFPGRFSGRQFSNSRSEMNVSTLELGDSALYLCASSQGASGTDNEQFFGPGTRLTVL.

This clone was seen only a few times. CDR3 in DNA: TGTGCCAGTAGTACCGTCGGGGGGCGCGAGCAGTACTTC. Translating gives CASSTVGGREQYF. V usage is TRBV19 and J usage is TRBJ2-7; D may be TRBD2 (7 bases). CDR1 and CDR2 (germline): LNHDA, SQIVND (reference sequence). The CDR3 has 13 residues. V lost 4 bases to trimming and J lost 6 bases, with 13 bases between them.

CDR3 residues: CASTPGGSGRNEQFF. The CDR3 DNA reads as TGTGCCAGCACCCCCGGGGGTAGCGGGAGGAATGAGCAGTTCTTC. The chain uses TRBV9 and TRBJ2-1, with 10 bases fitting TRBD2. The trim removed 6 bases at V and 7 bases at J, leaving 10 bases unmatched. The CDR3 sequence is 15 residues long. The germline CDR1 and CDR2 sequences are SGDLS and YYNGEE.

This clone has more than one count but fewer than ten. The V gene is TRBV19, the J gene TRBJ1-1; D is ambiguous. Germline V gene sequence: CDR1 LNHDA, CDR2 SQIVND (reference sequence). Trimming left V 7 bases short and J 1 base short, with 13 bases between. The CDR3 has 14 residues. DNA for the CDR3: TGTGCCAGTAAAGTGGTGTCGGAGAACACTGAAGCTTTCTTT. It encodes CASKVVSENTEAFF.

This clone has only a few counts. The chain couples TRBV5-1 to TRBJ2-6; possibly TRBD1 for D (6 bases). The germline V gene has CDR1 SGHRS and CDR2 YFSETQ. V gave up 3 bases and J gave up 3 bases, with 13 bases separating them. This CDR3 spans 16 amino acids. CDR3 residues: CASSSNRELGANVLTF. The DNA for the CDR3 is TGCGCCAGCAGCTCCAACAGGGAACTTGGGGCCAACGTCCTGACTTTC. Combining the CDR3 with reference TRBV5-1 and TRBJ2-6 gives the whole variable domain KAGVTQTPRYLIKTRGQQVTLSCSPISGHRSVSWYQQTPGQGLQFLFEYFSETQRNKGNFPGRFSGRQFSNSRSEMNVSTLELGDSALYLCASSSNRELGANVLTFGAGSRLTVL.

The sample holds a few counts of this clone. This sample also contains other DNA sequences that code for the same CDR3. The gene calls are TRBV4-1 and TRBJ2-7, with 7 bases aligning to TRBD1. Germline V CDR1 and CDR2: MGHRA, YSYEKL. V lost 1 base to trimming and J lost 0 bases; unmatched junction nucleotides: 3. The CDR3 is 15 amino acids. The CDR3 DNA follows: TGCGCCAGCAGCCAAGTTAGGGACAGCTCCTACGAGCAGTACTTC. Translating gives CASSQVRDSSYEQYF.

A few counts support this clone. The CDR3: CATSPRPPDSSYSGNTIYF. The CDR3 coding sequence is TGTGCCACCAGCCCCAGACCCCCGGACAGCTCATACTCTGGAAACACCATATATTTT. This rearrangement joins TRBV15 to TRBJ1-3, with D tentatively TRBD1 (6 bases). The CDR3 is made up of 19 amino acids. CDR1 and CDR2 from the germline V gene are LNHNV and YYDKDF (reference sequence). Trimming removed 5 bases at V and 0 bases at J, with 23 bases between.

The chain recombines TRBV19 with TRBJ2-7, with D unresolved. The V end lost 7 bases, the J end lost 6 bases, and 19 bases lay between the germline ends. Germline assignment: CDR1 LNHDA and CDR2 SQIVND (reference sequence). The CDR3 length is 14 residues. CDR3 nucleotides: TGTGCCAGTACCACGTCGCCAGAGCTCCGCGAGCAGTACTTC. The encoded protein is CASTTSPELREQYF. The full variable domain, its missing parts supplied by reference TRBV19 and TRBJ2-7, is DGGITQSPKYLFRKEGQNVTLSCEQNLNHDAMYWYRQDPGQGLRLIYYSQIVNDFQKGDIAEGYSVSREKKESFPLTVTSAQKNPTAFYLCASTTSPELREQYFGPGTRLTVT.

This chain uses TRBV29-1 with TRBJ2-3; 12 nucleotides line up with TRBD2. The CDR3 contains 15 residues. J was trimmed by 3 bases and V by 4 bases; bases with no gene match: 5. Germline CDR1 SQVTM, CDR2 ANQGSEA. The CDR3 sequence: CSVARTSGTTDTQYF. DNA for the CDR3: TGCAGCGTTGCTAGGACTAGCGGGACTACAGATACGCAGTATTTT.

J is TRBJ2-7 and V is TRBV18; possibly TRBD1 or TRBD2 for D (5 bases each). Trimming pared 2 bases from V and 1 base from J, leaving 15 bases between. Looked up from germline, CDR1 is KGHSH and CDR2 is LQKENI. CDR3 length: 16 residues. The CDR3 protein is CASSPRDGLGSYEQYF. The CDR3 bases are TGTGCCAGCTCACCAAGGGACGGTCTAGGATCCTACGAGCAGTACTTC.

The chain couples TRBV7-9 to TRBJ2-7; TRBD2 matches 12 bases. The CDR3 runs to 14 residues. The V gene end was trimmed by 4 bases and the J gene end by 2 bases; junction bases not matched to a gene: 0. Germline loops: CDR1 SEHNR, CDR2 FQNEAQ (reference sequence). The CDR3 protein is CASSSSGRAYEQYF. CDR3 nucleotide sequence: TGTGCCAGCAGCTCTAGCGGGAGGGCCTACGAGCAGTACTTC. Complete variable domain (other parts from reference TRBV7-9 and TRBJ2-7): DTGVSQNPRHKITKRGQNVTFRCDPISEHNRLYWYRQTLGQGPEFLTYFQNEAQLEKSRLLSDRFSAERPKGSFSTLEIQRTEQGDSAMYLCASSSSGRAYEQYFGPGTRLTVT.

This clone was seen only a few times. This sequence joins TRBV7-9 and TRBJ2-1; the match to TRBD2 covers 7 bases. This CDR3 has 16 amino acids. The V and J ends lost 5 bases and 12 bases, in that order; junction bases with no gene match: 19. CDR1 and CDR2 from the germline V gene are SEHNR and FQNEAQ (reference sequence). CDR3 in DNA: TGTGCCAGCAGCCTTTTAGTCAGCGGGATACACCCTGGGCAGTTCTTC. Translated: CASSLLVSGIHPGQFF. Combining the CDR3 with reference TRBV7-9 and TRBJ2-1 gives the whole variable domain DTGVSQNPRHKITKRGQNVTFRCDPISEHNRLYWYRQTLGQGPEFLTYFQNEAQLEKSRLLSDRFSAERPKGSFSTLEIQRTEQGDSAMYLCASSLLVSGIHPGQFFGPGTRLTVL.

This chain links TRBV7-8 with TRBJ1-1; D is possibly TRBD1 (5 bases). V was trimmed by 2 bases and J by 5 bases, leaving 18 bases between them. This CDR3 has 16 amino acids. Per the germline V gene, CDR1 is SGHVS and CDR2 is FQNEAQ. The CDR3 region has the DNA TGTGCCAGCAGCTTACTGGCAGGGAGTTTGGGAACTGAAGCTTTCTTT. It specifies CASSLLAGSLGTEAFF.

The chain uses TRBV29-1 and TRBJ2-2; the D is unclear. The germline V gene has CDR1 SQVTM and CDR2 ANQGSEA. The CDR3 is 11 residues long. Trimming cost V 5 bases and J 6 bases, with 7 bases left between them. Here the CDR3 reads CSVRKSGELFF. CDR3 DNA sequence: TGCAGCGTTCGGAAGTCCGGGGAGCTGTTTTTT.

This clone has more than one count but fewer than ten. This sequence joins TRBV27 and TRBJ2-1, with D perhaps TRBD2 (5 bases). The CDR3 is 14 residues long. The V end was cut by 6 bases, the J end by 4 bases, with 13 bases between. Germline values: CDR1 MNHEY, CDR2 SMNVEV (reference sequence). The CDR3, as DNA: TGTGCCAGCAGAACCGGACTCGATTACAATGAGCAGTTCTTC. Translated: CASRTGLDYNEQFF.

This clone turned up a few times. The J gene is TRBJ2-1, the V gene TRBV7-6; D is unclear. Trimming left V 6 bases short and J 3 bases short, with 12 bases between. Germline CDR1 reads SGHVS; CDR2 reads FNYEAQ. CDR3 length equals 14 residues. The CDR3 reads CASRVGTGYNEQFF. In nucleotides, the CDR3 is TGTGCCAGCAGAGTAGGTACTGGCTACAATGAGCAGTTCTTC.

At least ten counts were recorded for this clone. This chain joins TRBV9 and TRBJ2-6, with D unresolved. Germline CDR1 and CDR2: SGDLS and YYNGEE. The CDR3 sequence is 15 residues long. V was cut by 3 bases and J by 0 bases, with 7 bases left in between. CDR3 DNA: TGTGCCAGCAGCGCCTGGGGCTCTGGGGCCAACGTCCTGACTTTC. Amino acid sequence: CASSAWGSGANVLTF.

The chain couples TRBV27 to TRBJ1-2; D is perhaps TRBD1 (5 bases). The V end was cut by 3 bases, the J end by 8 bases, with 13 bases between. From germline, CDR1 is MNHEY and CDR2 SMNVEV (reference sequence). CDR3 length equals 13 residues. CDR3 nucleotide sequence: TGTGCCAGCAGTTTTGGCCAGGGTGGCGGCTACACCTTC. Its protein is CASSFGQGGGYTF.

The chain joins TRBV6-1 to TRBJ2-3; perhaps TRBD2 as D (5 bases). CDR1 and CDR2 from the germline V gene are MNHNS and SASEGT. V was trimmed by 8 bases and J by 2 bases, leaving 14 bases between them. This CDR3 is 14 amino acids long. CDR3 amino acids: CASVLQRYTDTQYF. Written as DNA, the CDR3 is TGTGCCAGCGTTTTGCAGCGGTACACAGATACGCAGTATTTT.

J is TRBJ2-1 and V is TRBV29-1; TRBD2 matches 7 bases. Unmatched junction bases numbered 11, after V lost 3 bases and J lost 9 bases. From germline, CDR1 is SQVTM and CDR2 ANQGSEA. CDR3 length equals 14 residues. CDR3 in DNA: TGCAGCGTTGATGGGTCTAGCGGAGGGACTGAGCAGTTCTTC. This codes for CSVDGSSGGTEQFF.

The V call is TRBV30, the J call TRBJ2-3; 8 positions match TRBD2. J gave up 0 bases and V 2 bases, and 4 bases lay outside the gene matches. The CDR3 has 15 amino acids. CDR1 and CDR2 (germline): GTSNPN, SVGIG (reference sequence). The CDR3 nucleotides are TGTGCCTGGAGTCTCGCGGGAGGCAGCACAGATACGCAGTATTTT. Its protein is CAWSLAGGSTDTQYF.